The sequence of this T cell receptor beta chain was determined in a study of T cell responses to AZD1222 COVID-19 vaccine. Study-level results: Reports indicate that nearly half of spike-specific TCRs are directed at unmutated variant regions. Most donors were white British and more were female, and clonal diversity was possibly underestimated. Spike-specific TCR breadth and depth grew following two AZD1222 doses. Baseline serostatus was positive in only a handful of AZD1222 recipients.

For this clone: Its antigen is undetermined.

Sequencing was performed with immunoSEQ multiplex PCR; in TCRdb, only in-frame clones are kept and a portion is missing. Found here are over 120,000 clones, roughly 84% of them singletons; the top ten hold around 5%. Germline V gene lookup returns CDR1 MNHEY and CDR2 SVGEGT. There are 15 residues in the CDR3. V gave up 5 bases and J gave up 11 bases, with 21 bases separating them. This chain links TRBV6-2 or TRBV6-3 with TRBJ1-4, with D possibly being TRBD1 (5 bases). The sample in question was peripheral blood, obtained 28 days after the second AZD1222 dose. This TCR was sampled from an adult who received the AZD1222 COVID-19 vaccine. The CDR3 spells CASSQGTETRWKLFF. CDR3 DNA sequence: TGTGCCAGCAGTCAAGGGACTGAAACTCGGTGGAAACTGTTTTTT.